A single sample gave rise to the 25 T cell receptor beta chains below, sequenced in a study of T cell repertoires in cytomegalovirus infection. TCRdb re-called the reads through MiXCR, storing one row per CDR3 protein. The sample consists of roughly 69,000 distinct CDR3 sequences, roughly 28% of them appearing once. Their cognate antigens are unknown. The material sequenced was CD8+ T cells from cultured PBMCs, taken from culture after CMV antigen stimulation. The source is a human donor in good health (CMV status not recorded). Some clones in this sample may be carry-over from other donors' samples.

This clonotype was detected ten times or more. The V gene is TRBV7-9, the J gene TRBJ2-2; D is unresolved. In germline, CDR1 is SEHNR, CDR2 FQNEAQ (reference sequence). The CDR3 spans 14 residues. Trimming left V 1 base short and J 8 bases short, with 11 bases between. The CDR3 DNA reads TGTGCCAGCAGCTTAGAGTCCCGACGAGGGGAGCTGTTTTTT. Amino acid sequence: CASSLESRRGELFF.

The chain combines TRBV15 with TRBJ2-1; TRBD2 is a possible D gene (5 bases). Trimming shortened V by 0 bases and J by 4 bases, and 10 bases separated the two germline ends. Looked up from germline, CDR1 is LNHNV and CDR2 is YYDKDF (reference sequence). The CDR3 runs 15 residues. The CDR3 DNA is TGTGCCACCAGCAGAGATCGGTCGGGGTACAATGAGCAGTTCTTC. Its translation: CATSRDRSGYNEQFF.

The J gene is TRBJ1-2, the V gene TRBV4-3; 10 positions agree with TRBD1. The CDR3 consists of 15 residues. Germline trimming cut 2 bases from V and 2 bases from J; bases unmatched to any gene: 2. From germline, CDR1 is LGHNA and CDR2 YSLEER. Here the CDR3 reads CASSQLDRGNYGYTF. CDR3 sequence (DNA): TGCGCCAGCAGCCAATTGGACAGGGGGAACTATGGCTACACCTTC.

This clonotype has just a few counts. As DNA, the CDR3 is TGCGCCAGCAGCCAAGGTTCATCAGCCAGCGAAAAACTGTTTTTT. Its translation is CASSQGSSASEKLFF. J is TRBJ1-4 and V is TRBV4-3; no firm D call. Germline V CDR1 and CDR2: LGHNA, YSLEER. The CDR3 covers 15 residues. Trimming pared 1 base from V and 8 bases from J, leaving 14 bases between.

This clonotype has a handful of counts. The V call is TRBV7-2, the J call TRBJ2-1, with D possibly called TRBD1 or TRBD2 (5 bases each). The germline V gene encodes CDR1 SGHTA and CDR2 FQGNSA. The CDR3 has 13 amino acids. V lost 1 base and J lost 9, with 10 bases in between. The CDR3 bases are TGTGCCAGCAGCTTAGGAGGGGAGCCTGAGCAGTTCTTC. As protein: CASSLGGEPEQFF.

The CDR3 DNA is TGTGCCAGCAGTTACTCGATAGGAGTTGGTGGAGAGACCCAGTACTTC. This sequence encodes CASSYSIGVGGETQYF. This rearrangement joins TRBV6-2 or TRBV6-3 to TRBJ2-5, with D unresolved. The length of the CDR3 is 16 residues. Trimming left V 0 bases short and J 4 bases short, with 15 bases between. CDR1 is MNHEY and CDR2 is SVGEGT in the germline V gene.

This clonotype showed up just a few times. V and J are TRBV12-5 and TRBJ2-5; a possible D gene is TRBD1 (6 bases). CDR1 and CDR2 (germline): LGHNT, FRNRAP. The CDR3 spans 16 residues. Between the trimmed V and J ends, which lost 2 bases and 2 bases, there was a span of 15 bases. In DNA form, the CDR3 reads TGTGCTAGTGGTTTGCCCCATTGGGGGCGTCAAGAGACCCAGTACTTC. This encodes CASGLPHWGRQETQYF. Complete variable domain (other parts from reference TRBV12-5 and TRBJ2-5): DARVTQTPRHKVTEMGQEVTMRCQPILGHNTVFWYRQTMMQGLELLAYFRNRAPLDDSGMPKDRFSAEMPDATLATLKIQPSEPRDSAVYFCASGLPHWGRQETQYFGPGTRLLVL.

This clonotype came up a few times. The chain employs TRBV12-3 or TRBV12-4 and TRBJ2-7; 7 bases are a match to TRBD1. The junction had 6 bases not matched to a gene; V was cut back by 6 bases and J by 4 bases. The CDR3 consists of 13 residues. The CDR3 loop reads CASRKTGLYEQYF. Here the CDR3 DNA reads TGTGCCAGCAGAAAGACAGGGTTGTACGAGCAGTACTTC.

This clonotype has at least ten counts. The chain combines TRBV7-9 with TRBJ1-1; the D gene is possibly TRBD1 (5 bases). CDR1 is SEHNR, CDR2 FQNEAQ, per germline (reference sequence). The CDR3 contains 12 residues. Trimming cost V 5 bases and J 3 bases, with 7 bases left between them. CDR3 amino acids: CASSRDDTEAFF. The CDR3 bases are TGTGCCAGCAGCCGGGACGACACTGAAGCTTTCTTT. Filled out from reference TRBV7-9 and TRBJ1-1, the complete variable domain reads DTGVSQNPRHKITKRGQNVTFRCDPISEHNRLYWYRQTLGQGPEFLTYFQNEAQLEKSRLLSDRFSAERPKGSFSTLEIQRTEQGDSAMYLCASSRDDTEAFFGQGTRLTVV.

A word on this clonotype: The DNA is left out, because the CDR3 cannot be placed on it with certainty; the CDR3 is given as TCRdb lists it. This chain connects TRBV7-5 to TRBJ1-3. TRBV7-5 is an annotated pseudogene. The CDR3 contains 16 residues when both ends are counted. CDR3 in amino acids: CISVPEAPIGGDTIYF.

This sequence joins TRBV5-4 and TRBJ1-2, with D possibly TRBD1 on 5 matching bases. CDR1 and CDR2 from the germline V gene are SGHNT and YYREEE (reference sequence). The CDR3 has 14 amino acids. V was pared by 9 bases and J by 8 bases, with 23 bases between. For the CDR3, the DNA is TGTGCCACCGATTGGGTAGGGTCAACAGGAGGCTACACCTTC. Its protein is CATDWVGSTGGYTF.

This clonotype was seen a handful of times. This chain connects TRBV7-9 to TRBJ2-1, with TRBD1 as a possible D gene (6 bases). The germline V gene encodes CDR1 SEHNR and CDR2 FQNEAQ (reference sequence). The CDR3 consists of 12 residues. Trimming cost V 2 bases and J 9 bases, with 8 bases left between them. The CDR3 is CASSLTRGEQFF. DNA for the CDR3: TGTGCCAGCAGCTTAACCAGGGGTGAGCAGTTCTTC.

The table lists this clonotype with a few counts. This rearrangement joins TRBV27 to TRBJ1-3; tentative D call: TRBD1 (5 bases). The germline V gene encodes CDR1 MNHEY and CDR2 SMNVEV (reference sequence). The CDR3 is 18 amino acids. V lost 8 bases, J lost 3 bases, and 26 bases lay in between. In nucleotides, the CDR3 is TGTGCCAGCCGCTCGGGACTCGCGGATCTCGTAGGTGGAAACACCATATATTTT. It encodes CASRSGLADLVGGNTIYF.

The chain couples TRBV27 to TRBJ1-1; TRBD1 aligns across 9 bases. CDR1 is MNHEY and CDR2 is SMNVEV in the germline V gene (reference sequence). This CDR3 contains 16 residues. V dropped 8 bases and J dropped 3; count of bases not matched to a gene: 13. DNA for the CDR3: TGTGCCAGCTCACCACAGGGGGCGAGACGGGACACTGAAGCTTTCTTT. It codes for CASSPQGARRDTEAFF.

This clonotype was recorded many times. This chain connects TRBV11-3 to TRBJ2-1, with 8 bases fitting TRBD2. Germline V CDR1 and CDR2: SGHNT, YENEEA. The CDR3 consists of 16 residues. V lost 1 base, J lost 8 bases, and 10 bases stayed unmatched. The CDR3 sequence: CASSLAMAGGWDEQFF. CDR3 in DNA: TGTGCCAGCAGCTTAGCAATGGCGGGGGGCTGGGATGAGCAGTTCTTC.

The rearrangement joins TRBV20-1 to TRBJ2-7; D uncertain. This CDR3 spans 14 amino acids. V was clipped by 0 bases and J by 3 bases, with 12 bases between them. Germline CDR1 DFQATT, CDR2 SNEGSKA (reference sequence). The CDR3 loop is CSARERTAFYEQYF. CDR3 DNA sequence: TGCAGTGCTAGAGAAAGGACGGCGTTCTACGAGCAGTACTTC.

This clonotype was counted once. The rearrangement links TRBV3-1 to TRBJ1-2, with TRBD1 identical over 12 bases. V gave up 5 bases and J gave up 7 bases; unmatched junction bases: 5. CDR3 length: 14 amino acids. CDR1 is LGHDT and CDR2 is YNNKEL in the germline V gene (reference sequence). CDR3 DNA: TGTGCCAGCAGCGGCCGGGACAGGGGGCCTGGCTACACCTTC. Its protein is CASSGRDRGPGYTF.

With respect to this clonotype: It may be a read error: a sequence one base away is much more abundant. The chain uses TRBV7-8 and TRBJ1-1; D possibly corresponds to TRBD1 (6 bases). CDR3 length equals 14 residues. Germline lookup yields CDR1 SGHVS and CDR2 FQNEAQ. For the CDR3, the DNA is TGTGCCAGCAGCCCACAGGGACCGAACACTGAAGCTCTCTTT. This encodes CASSPQGPNTEALF.

J is TRBJ1-5 and V is TRBV2, with 8 bases identical to TRBD1. This CDR3 contains 14 residues. V shed 5 bases and J 5 bases; nucleotides not matched to a gene: 5. Germline CDR1 and CDR2: SNHLY and FYNNEI. The CDR3 here is CASSPDRADQPQHF. CDR3 DNA sequence: TGTGCCAGCAGTCCGGACAGGGCGGATCAGCCCCAGCATTTT. Full variable domain (missing parts from reference TRBV2 and TRBJ1-5): EPEVTQTPSHQVTQMGQEVILRCVPISNHLYFYWYRQILGQKVEFLVSFYNNEISEKSEIFDDQFSVERPDGSNFTLKIRSTKLEDSAMYFCASSPDRADQPQHFGDGTRLSIL.

The V call is TRBV29-1, the J call TRBJ2-7, with D perhaps TRBD1 or TRBD2 (5 bases each). Trimming shortened V by 6 bases and J by 2 bases, and 11 bases separated the two germline ends. Per germline, CDR1 SQVTM and CDR2 ANQGSEA. The CDR3 contains 12 residues. This CDR3 reads CSVRDGPYEQYF. CDR3 nucleotides: TGCAGCGTCCGGGACGGGCCCTACGAGCAGTACTTC.

This clonotype has more than one count but fewer than ten. The chain joins TRBV6-6 to TRBJ1-2; D is unresolved. The CDR3 sequence is 18 residues long. The V gene's germline CDR1 is MNHNY and CDR2 SVGAGI (reference sequence). V lost 2 bases to trimming and J lost 8 bases, with 27 bases between them. CDR3 protein: CASSYPSESGLLYRGYTF. The CDR3 nucleotides are TGTGCCAGCAGTTACCCCTCGGAGTCGGGCCTCCTTTATCGGGGCTACACCTTC.

This chain connects TRBV6-2 or TRBV6-3 to TRBJ1-1; 8 bases line up with TRBD1. Germline CDR1 is MNHEY and CDR2 is SVGEGT. CDR3 size: 15 residues. Unmatched junction bases numbered 7, after V lost 5 bases and J lost 2 bases. The CDR3 DNA reads TGTGCCAGCAGTACCCCCGGACAGGGAAACACTGAAGCTTTCTTT. It translates to CASSTPGQGNTEAFF.

This clonotype has only a few counts. The rearrangement joins TRBV27 to TRBJ1-1; D possibly corresponds to TRBD1 (5 bases). This CDR3 spans 15 amino acids. The germline gives CDR1 MNHEY, CDR2 SMNVEV (reference sequence). Trimming removed 6 bases from V and 0 bases from J, with 14 bases in between. The CDR3 nucleotides are TGTGCCAGCAGCTTAACCGGGACGATGAACACTGAAGCTTTCTTT. This codes for CASSLTGTMNTEAFF.

CDR3 nucleotide sequence: TGTGCCAGCAGTTCCGGGACTAGCGGGAGGGCCAAAGATACGCAGTATTTT. This encodes CASSSGTSGRAKDTQYF. The chain recombines TRBV6-2 or TRBV6-3 with TRBJ2-3, with 16 bases matching TRBD2. Looked up from germline, CDR1 is MNHEY and CDR2 is SVGEGT. V lost 4 bases and J lost 5; bases outside the gene matches: 6. CDR3 length equals 17 residues.

Details on this clonotype: A much larger clonotype is one base distant, so this may be a read error. V and J are TRBV12-3 or TRBV12-4 and TRBJ1-1; 9 nucleotides line up with TRBD1. CDR3 length: 20 residues. The CDR3 sequence: CANSPLGQGRGLHVSTEAFF. As DNA, the CDR3 is TGTGCCAACAGTCCCCTGGGACAGGGACGAGGACTCCATGTGAGCACTGAAGCTTTCTTT.